This TCR beta chain came from a study of T cell responses to AZD1222 COVID-19 vaccine. The protocol was immunoSEQ multiplex PCR, while the TCRdb copy is restricted to in-frame clones and leaves out a portion. The top ten hold 5% to 6% of the sample, which has approximately 150,000 clones, around 84% seen once. A note on this clone: What it binds is unknown.

V was trimmed by 3 bases and J by 5 bases, leaving 15 bases between them. CDR3 length equals 16 residues. Per the germline V gene, CDR1 is SGDLS and CDR2 is YYNGEE. General observations from the study: Repertoire sampling happened only post peak T cell response. Spike as a whole was targeted by vaccine-associated CD4 TCRs, dominant at 160-218 and 743-854.

The sample was peripheral blood, taken 28 days after the second AZD1222 dose. The clonotype originates from an adult who received the AZD1222 COVID-19 vaccine. This sequence joins TRBV9 and TRBJ1-6; D may be TRBD1 (5 bases). CDR3 DNA: TGTGCCAGCAGCGATCAGGGTTCTGGGGATAATTCACCCCTCCACTTT. Protein: CASSDQGSGDNSPLHF.